A selection of T cell receptor beta chains follows, all from one sample in a study of T-cell reconstitution after alpha-beta-depleted transplantation in children. TCRdb independently ran MiXCR on the PCR reads; one entry per CDR3 protein. The sample contains about 980,000 distinct CDR3 sequences, about 30% of which appear only once. This specimen consisted of PBMCs, mostly from graft donor cells, obtained 360 days after TCRalphabeta/CD19-depleted stem cell transplant. These receptors were collected from a boy in the first two years of life who had a stem cell transplant for SCID, so the T cells may come from the graft donor. The CDR3 runs from the conserved cysteine through the conserved F or W. The order of the fields is D gene, J gene, V gene, clone size, CDR3 DNA, CDR3 protein. D genes are given only for firm matches. Expanded clones get a size class; other rows say once, few or many, or leave the size out.

NA	TRBJ2-3	TRBV10-1	many	TGCGCCAGCAGTGAGGGCACAGATACGCAGTATTTT	CASSEGTDTQYF
NA	TRBJ2-5	TRBV20-1	few	TGCAGTGCTAGGTTTCTATTACAAGAGACCCAGTACTTC	CSARFLLQETQYF
NA	TRBJ1-1	TRBV4-1	NA	TGCGCCAGCAGCCAAGAAGGTTTACCCTTGAACACTGAAGCTTTCTTT	CASSQEGLPLNTEAFF
NA	TRBJ2-2	TRBV5-1	NA	TGCGCCAGCAGCTTGGTAAAGGGAGCGAACACCGGGGAGCTGTTTTTT	CASSLVKGANTGELFF
NA	TRBJ2-2	TRBV24-1	NA	TGTGCCACCAGTGAGTCGATCAGAGGGGAGCTGTTTTTT	CATSESIRGELFF
NA	TRBJ2-3	TRBV12-3/TRBV12-4	NA	TGTGCCAGCAGTTTACAGGGGCGGTCAGATACGCAGTATTTT	CASSLQGRSDTQYF
NA	TRBJ1-2	TRBV28	NA	TGTGCCAGCAGACGAGACGCTCTGGGTGGCTACACCTTC	CASRRDALGGYTF
TRBD1	TRBJ1-1	TRBV10-3	NA	TGTGCCATCAGCAGAACGGGACAGGGTAACACTGAAGCTTTCTTT	CAISRTGQGNTEAFF
NA	TRBJ1-6	TRBV15	few	TGTGCCACCAGCAGAGAAGAACCCCGTTCACCCCTCCACTTT	CATSREEPRSPLHF
TRBD1	TRBJ2-5	TRBV20-1	NA	TGCAGTGCTAGAACCGGGACAGGGGATTCGGAGACCCAGTACTTC	CSARTGTGDSETQYF
NA	TRBJ1-2	TRBV4-1	NA	TGCGCCAGCAGCCAAGATCGAGACAGGATCTATGGCTACACCTTC	CASSQDRDRIYGYTF
TRBD2	TRBJ2-1	TRBV7-8	NA	TGTGCCAGCAGCTTCACTAGCGGGGGGATCACCTACAATGAGCAGTTCTTC	CASSFTSGGITYNEQFF
TRBD2	TRBJ2-3	TRBV5-6	many	TGTGCCAGCAGCTTGATTTGGGGTAGCGGGAAGAGCACAGATACGCAGTATTTT	CASSLIWGSGKSTDTQYF
TRBD1	TRBJ2-3	TRBV20-1	few	TGCAGTGCTAGGAGAGACAGGGGGTGGACAGATACGCAGTATTTT	CSARRDRGWTDTQYF
NA	TRBJ2-1	TRBV3-1	NA	TGTGCCAGCAGCCAAGATTTAGCCCTGGTCAGGCAGTTCTTC	CASSQDLALVRQFF
NA	TRBJ2-6	TRBV12-3/TRBV12-4	few	TGTGCCAGCAGCCGAGGGACCGTCTCTGGGGCCAACGTCCTGACTTTC	CASSRGTVSGANVLTF
NA	TRBJ2-1	TRBV2	few	TGTGCCAGCGGGGGTCCGGGTTTGAATGAGCAGTTCTTC	CASGGPGLNEQFF
NA	TRBJ1-3	TRBV6-1	few	TGTGCCAGCAGGGGGCTTTGGCAGTTCTTTAACACCATATATTTT	CASRGLWQFFNTIYF
TRBD1	TRBJ2-2	TRBV2	NA	TGTGCCAGCAGGCTCACAGGGGTTACCGGGGAGCTGTTTTTT	CASRLTGVTGELFF
NA	TRBJ1-5	TRBV28	NA	TGTGCCAGCAACCCTCCTGGGGGGAAGCCCCAGCATTTT	CASNPPGGKPQHF
TRBD2	TRBJ2-5	TRBV4-1	NA	TGCGCCAGCAGCCAAGACCTAGCGGGGGTGGGGTACCAAGAGACCCAGTACTTC	CASSQDLAGVGYQETQYF
NA	TRBJ2-1	TRBV2	NA	TGTGCCAGCAGTGTGTCCGGGAGTGGCCCCTACTCGCGTTACAATGAGCAGTTCTTC	CASSVSGSGPYSRYNEQFF
NA	TRBJ2-1	TRBV15	few	TGTGCCACCAGCACCCTATCGAAGACAGTAGTCCACAATGAGCAGTTCTTC	CATSTLSKTVVHNEQFF
NA	TRBJ2-2	TRBV4-3	NA	TGCGCCAGCAGCCAAGAGGTCGGGGCCGGGGAGCTGTTTTTT	CASSQEVGAGELFF
NA	TRBJ2-1	TRBV5-1	few	TGCGCCAGCAGCGGAGGTGCGGGGCCCTACAATGAGCAGTTCTTC	CASSGGAGPYNEQFF
TRBD2	TRBJ2-3	TRBV4-3	NA	TGCGCCAGCAGCCAAGGGCTAGCGGGGGCCCTCACAGATACGCAGTATTTT	CASSQGLAGALTDTQYF
NA	TRBJ2-5	TRBV9	NA	TGTGCCAGCGGGATTTCTAGCAGGTCCGAGACCCAGTACTTC	CASGISSRSETQYF
NA	TRBJ1-2	TRBV5-1	NA	TGCGCCAGCTCCCGGGACGGCCAATCGAGCTATGGCTACACCTTC	CASSRDGQSSYGYTF
TRBD2	TRBJ2-1	TRBV6-5	NA	TGTGCCTGTCGGGGGGGTAATGAGCAGTTCTTC	CACRGGNEQFF
TRBD1	TRBJ2-7	TRBV12-3/TRBV12-4	few	TGTGCCAGCATCAAAAGACAGGGGGGATCCTACGAGCAGTACTTC	CASIKRQGGSYEQYF
NA	TRBJ2-2	TRBV30	NA	TGTGCCTTCCAGGGAGTCCAACCAACCGGGGAGCTGTTTTTT	CAFQGVQPTGELFF
NA	TRBJ2-5	TRBV6-5	NA	TGTGCCAGCAGTTATGGGCTGCGGGAGACCCAGTACTTC	CASSYGLRETQYF
NA	TRBJ2-7	TRBV21-1	NA	TGTGCCAGCAGCAAACCCCCCAGCGGGACAGGCTTCTCCTACGAGCAGTACTTC	CASSKPPSGTGFSYEQYF
TRBD1	TRBJ2-7	TRBV2	NA	TGTGCCAGCAGAGGGACAGGGGCGGGCGAGCAGTACTTC	CASRGTGAGEQYF
NA	TRBJ2-1	TRBV19	NA	TGTGCCAGTAGTATAGGGTGGGGGGTTGGCGATGAGCAGTTCTTC	CASSIGWGVGDEQFF
NA	TRBJ2-1	TRBV12-3/TRBV12-4	few	TGTGCCAGCAGTGTCCATCAGGGGTCCGAGCAGTTCTTC	CASSVHQGSEQFF
NA	TRBJ2-7	TRBV3-1	few	TGTGCCAGCAGCCAAGGATATTTAAGGCGGTTGTCCTACGAGCAGTACTTC	CASSQGYLRRLSYEQYF
NA	TRBJ2-3	TRBV24-1	few	TGTGCCACCAGTGATTTGCTGGGAGATACGCAGTATTTT	CATSDLLGDTQYF
NA	TRBJ2-5	TRBV20-1	few	TGCAGTGCTAGGGTGATAAACAGGGTCGGGGAGACCCAGTACTTC	CSARVINRVGETQYF
NA	TRBJ1-1	TRBV25-1	NA	TGTGCCAGCAGTGAATTTGGGGACACGTACACTGAAGCTTTCTTT	CASSEFGDTYTEAFF
TRBD2	TRBJ2-4	TRBV9	few	TGTGCCAGCAGCCCGGCTAGCGGGGGGGCACAGGCCAAAAACATTCAGTACTTC	CASSPASGGAQAKNIQYF
TRBD1	TRBJ2-5	TRBV29-1	NA	TGCAGCGTCGCAGGGACCAGGGGGGAGACCCAGTACTTC	CSVAGTRGETQYF
TRBD2	TRBJ2-1	TRBV6-1	NA	TGTGCCAGCAGTGCCCCAACGGGGGGGCCTAACAATGAGCAGTTCTTC	CASSAPTGGPNNEQFF
NA	TRBJ2-7	TRBV6-1	NA	TGTGCCAGCAGTCGGGACACCGGGGTTGGTGACGAGCAGTACTTC	CASSRDTGVGDEQYF
TRBD1	TRBJ2-7	TRBV27	NA	TGTGCCAGCAGTTTTAAGGGACCGGGACAGGGCTCCTACGAGCAGTACTTC	CASSFKGPGQGSYEQYF
TRBD2	TRBJ2-5	TRBV6-8	NA	TGTGCCAGCAGTTGCAGACTAGCGGGAGCGAGGGAGACCCAGTACTTC	CASSCRLAGARETQYF